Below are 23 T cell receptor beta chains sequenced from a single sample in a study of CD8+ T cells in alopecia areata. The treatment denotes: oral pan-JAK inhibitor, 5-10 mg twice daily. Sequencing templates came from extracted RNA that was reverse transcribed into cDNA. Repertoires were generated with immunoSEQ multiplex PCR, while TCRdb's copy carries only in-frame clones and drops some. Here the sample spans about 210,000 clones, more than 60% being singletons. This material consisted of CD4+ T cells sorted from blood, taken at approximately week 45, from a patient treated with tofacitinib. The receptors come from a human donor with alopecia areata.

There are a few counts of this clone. CDR3 bases: TGCAGCGTTGCAGTTAACGGGGCCACCGGGGAGCTGTTTTTT. It translates to CSVAVNGATGELFF. This sequence joins TRBV29-1 and TRBJ2-2; D tentatively reads TRBD1 or TRBD2 (5 bases each). Germline lookup yields CDR1 SQVTM and CDR2 ANQGSEA. Trimming took off 4 bases at V and 4 bases at J, with 13 bases between the two ends. CDR3 size: 14 residues.

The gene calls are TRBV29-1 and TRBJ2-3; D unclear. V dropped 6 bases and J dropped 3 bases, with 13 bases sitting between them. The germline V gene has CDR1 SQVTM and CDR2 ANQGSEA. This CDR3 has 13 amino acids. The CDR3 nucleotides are TGCAGCGTATTGGAGTCCAGAACAGATACGCAGTATTTT. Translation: CSVLESRTDTQYF.

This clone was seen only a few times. The CDR3 is CASSVTAENTEAFF. As DNA, the CDR3 is TGTGCCAGCAGCGTAACAGCTGAGAACACTGAAGCTTTCTTT. The V call is TRBV9, the J call TRBJ1-1, with D unresolved. There are 14 residues in the CDR3. CDR1 and CDR2 from the germline V gene are SGDLS and YYNGEE. Trimming left V 1 base short and J 1 base short, with 8 bases between. The variable domain in full, with the rest retrieved from reference TRBV9 and TRBJ1-1, is DSGVTQTPKHLITATGQRVTLRCSPRSGDLSVYWYQQSLDQGLQFLIQYYNGEERAKGNILERFSAQQFPDLHSELNLSSLELGDSALYFCASSVTAENTEAFFGQGTRLTVV.

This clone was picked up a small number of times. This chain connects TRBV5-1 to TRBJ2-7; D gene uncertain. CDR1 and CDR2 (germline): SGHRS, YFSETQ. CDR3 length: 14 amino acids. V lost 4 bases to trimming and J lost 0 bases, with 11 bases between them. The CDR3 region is CASSPDGHSYEQYF. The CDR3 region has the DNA TGCGCCAGCAGCCCGGACGGGCACTCCTACGAGCAGTACTTC.

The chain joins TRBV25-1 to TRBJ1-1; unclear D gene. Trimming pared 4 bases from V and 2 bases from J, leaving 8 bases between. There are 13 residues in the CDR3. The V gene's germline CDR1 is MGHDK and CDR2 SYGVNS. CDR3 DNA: TGTGCCAGCAGTGTTTCCCTAAACACTGAAGCTTTCTTT. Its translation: CASSVSLNTEAFF. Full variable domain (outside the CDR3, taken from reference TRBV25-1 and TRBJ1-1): EADIYQTPRYLVIGTGKKITLECSQTMGHDKMYWYQQDPGMELHLIHYSYGVNSTEKGDLSSESTVSRIRTEHFPLTLESARPSHTSQYLCASSVSLNTEAFFGQGTRLTVV.

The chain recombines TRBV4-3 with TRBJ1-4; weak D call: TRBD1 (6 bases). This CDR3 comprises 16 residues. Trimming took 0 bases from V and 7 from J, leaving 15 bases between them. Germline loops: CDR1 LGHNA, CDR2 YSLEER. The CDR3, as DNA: TGCGCCAGCAGCCAAGATCGTGCAGGGGCGGGTGAAAAACTGTTTTTT. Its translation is CASSQDRAGAGEKLFF.

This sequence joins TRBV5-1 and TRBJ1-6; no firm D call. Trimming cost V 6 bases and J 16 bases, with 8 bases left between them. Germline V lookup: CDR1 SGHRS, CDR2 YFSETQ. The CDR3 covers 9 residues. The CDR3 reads CASTSQLHF. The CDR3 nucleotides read TGCGCCAGCACCTCGCAACTCCACTTT.

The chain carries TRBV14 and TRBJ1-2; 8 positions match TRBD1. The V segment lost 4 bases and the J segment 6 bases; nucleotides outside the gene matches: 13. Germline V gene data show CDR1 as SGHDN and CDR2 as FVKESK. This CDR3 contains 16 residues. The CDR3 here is CASSPYRTGIEDGYTF. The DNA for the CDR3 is TGTGCCAGCAGCCCCTATCGGACAGGGATTGAGGATGGCTACACCTTC.

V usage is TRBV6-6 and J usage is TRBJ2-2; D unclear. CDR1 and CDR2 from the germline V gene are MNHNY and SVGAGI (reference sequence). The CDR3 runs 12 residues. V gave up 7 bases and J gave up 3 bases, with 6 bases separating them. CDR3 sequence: CASIRDTGELFF. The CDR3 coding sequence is TGTGCCAGCATCAGAGACACCGGGGAGCTGTTTTTT.

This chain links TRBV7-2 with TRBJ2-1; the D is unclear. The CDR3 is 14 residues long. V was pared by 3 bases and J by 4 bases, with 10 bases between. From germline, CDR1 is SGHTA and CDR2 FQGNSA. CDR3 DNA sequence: TGTGCCAGCAGCTTGGTAACACCGTACAATGAGCAGTTCTTC. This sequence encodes CASSLVTPYNEQFF.

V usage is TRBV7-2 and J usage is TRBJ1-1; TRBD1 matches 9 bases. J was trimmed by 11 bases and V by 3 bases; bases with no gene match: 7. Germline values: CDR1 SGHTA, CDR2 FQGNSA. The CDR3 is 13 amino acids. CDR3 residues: CASSFPGQGGAFF. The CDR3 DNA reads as TGTGCCAGCAGCTTTCCGGGACAGGGTGGCGCTTTCTTT.

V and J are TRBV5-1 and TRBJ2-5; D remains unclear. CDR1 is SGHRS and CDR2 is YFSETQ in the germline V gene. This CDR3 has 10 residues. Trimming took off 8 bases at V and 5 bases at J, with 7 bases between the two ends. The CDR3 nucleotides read TGCGCCAGAACCAGGGAGACCCAGTACTTC. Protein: CARTRETQYF.

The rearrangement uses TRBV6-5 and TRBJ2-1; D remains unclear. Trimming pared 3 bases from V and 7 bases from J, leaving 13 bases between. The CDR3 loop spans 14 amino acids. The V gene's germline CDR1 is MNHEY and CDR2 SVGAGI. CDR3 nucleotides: TGTGCCAGCAGTTATTCGATTTGGGTTAATGAGCAGTTCTTC. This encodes CASSYSIWVNEQFF.

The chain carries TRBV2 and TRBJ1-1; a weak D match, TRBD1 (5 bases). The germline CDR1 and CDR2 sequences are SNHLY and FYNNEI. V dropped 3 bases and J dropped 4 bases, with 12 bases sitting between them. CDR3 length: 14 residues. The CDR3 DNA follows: TGTGCCAGCAGTGACAGGGTGGGGACCACTGAAGCTTTCTTT. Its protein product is CASSDRVGTTEAFF.

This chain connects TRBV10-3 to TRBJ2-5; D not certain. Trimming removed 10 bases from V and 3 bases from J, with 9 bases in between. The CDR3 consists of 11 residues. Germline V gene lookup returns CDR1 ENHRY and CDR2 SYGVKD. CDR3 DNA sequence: TGTGCCACCAAAATCGAAGAGACCCAGTACTTC. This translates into CATKIEETQYF.

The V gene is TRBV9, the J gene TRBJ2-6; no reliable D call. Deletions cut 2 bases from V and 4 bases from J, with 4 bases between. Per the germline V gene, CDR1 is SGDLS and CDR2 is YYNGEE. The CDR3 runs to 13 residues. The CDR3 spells CASSVYGANVLTF. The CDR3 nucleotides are TGTGCCAGCAGCGTGTACGGGGCCAACGTCCTGACTTTC.

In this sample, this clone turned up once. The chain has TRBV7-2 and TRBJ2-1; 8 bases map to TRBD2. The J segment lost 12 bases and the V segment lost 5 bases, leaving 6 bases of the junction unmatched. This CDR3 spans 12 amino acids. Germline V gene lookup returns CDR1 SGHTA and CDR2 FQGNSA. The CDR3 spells CASSLRGDTQFF. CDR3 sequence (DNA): TGTGCCAGCAGCCTGCGGGGGGATACGCAGTTCTTC.

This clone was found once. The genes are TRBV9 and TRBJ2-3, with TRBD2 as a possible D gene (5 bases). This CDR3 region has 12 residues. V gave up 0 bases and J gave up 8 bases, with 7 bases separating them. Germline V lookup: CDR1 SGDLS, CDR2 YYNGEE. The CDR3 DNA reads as TGTGCCAGCAGCGTAGCTGCGGGTACGCAGTATTTT. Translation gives CASSVAAGTQYF.

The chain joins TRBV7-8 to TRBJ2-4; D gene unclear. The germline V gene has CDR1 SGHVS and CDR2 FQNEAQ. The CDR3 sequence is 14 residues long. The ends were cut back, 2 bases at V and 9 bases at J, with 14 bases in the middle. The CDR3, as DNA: TGTGCCAGCAGCTTAACGCCCCTTATTGGCATTCAGTACTTC. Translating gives CASSLTPLIGIQYF.

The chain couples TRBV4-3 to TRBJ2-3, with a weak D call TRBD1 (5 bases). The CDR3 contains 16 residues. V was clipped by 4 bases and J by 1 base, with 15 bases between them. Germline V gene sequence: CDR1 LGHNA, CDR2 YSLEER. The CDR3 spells CASSPGLGAGTDTQYF. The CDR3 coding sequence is TGCGCCAGCAGCCCCGGGTTAGGGGCAGGCACAGATACGCAGTATTTT.

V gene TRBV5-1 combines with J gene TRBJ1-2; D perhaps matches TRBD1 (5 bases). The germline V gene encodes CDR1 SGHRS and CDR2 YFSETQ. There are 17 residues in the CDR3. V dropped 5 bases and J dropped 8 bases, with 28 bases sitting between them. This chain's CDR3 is CASSSQPQDGGVGGYTF. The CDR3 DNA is TGCGCCAGCAGTTCTCAACCCCAGGATGGAGGGGTCGGGGGCTACACCTTC.

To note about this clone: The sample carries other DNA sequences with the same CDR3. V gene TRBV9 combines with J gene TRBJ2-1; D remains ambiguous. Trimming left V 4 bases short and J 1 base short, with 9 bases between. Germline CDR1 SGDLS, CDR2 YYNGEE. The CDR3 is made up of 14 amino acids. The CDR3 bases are TGTGCCAGCAGCCCGACCTCTTCCTACAATGAGCAGTTCTTC. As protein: CASSPTSSYNEQFF.

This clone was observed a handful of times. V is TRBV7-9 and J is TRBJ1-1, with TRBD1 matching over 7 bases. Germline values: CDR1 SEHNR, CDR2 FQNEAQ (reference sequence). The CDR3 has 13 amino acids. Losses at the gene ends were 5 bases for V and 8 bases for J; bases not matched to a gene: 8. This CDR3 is CASSEWSTGEAFF. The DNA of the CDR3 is TGTGCCAGCAGCGAATGGTCGACAGGGGAAGCTTTCTTT.